This T cell receptor (beta chain) was identified during a study of shared clonotypes between healthy human individuals. This CDR3 is 16 amino acids long. Germline-derived CDR1 and CDR2 are LNHDA and SQIVND (reference sequence). Between the trimmed V and J ends, which lost 5 bases and 5 bases, there was a span of 19 bases. The count of this clone is one. Repertoires were generated with immunoSEQ multiplex PCR, while TCRdb's copy carries only in-frame clones and drops some. Of roughly 1,500,000 clones in the sample, roughly 98.5% are singletons; the top ten hold around 0.33%. The specimen was naive CD4+ T cells sorted from blood. Subset described: CD45RA+ positively selected. The TCR was taken from a man aged 25 to 40 in good health. The V and J genes are TRBV19 and TRBJ1-5; TRBD1 is a possible D gene (5 bases). The CDR3 coding sequence is TGTGCCAGTAGTGACGAAATTGGTAGACAGCATCAGCCCCAGCATTTT. Amino acid sequence: CASSDEIGRQHQPQHF.